This T cell receptor (beta chain) stems from a study of technical replicates of blood from a handful of donors. Sequencing was performed with immunoSEQ multiplex PCR; in TCRdb, only in-frame clones are kept and a portion is missing. The repertoire holds 85,000 to 100,000 clones, with approximately 94% as singletons. The TCR originated in a human donor in good health. Sequencing used T cells isolated from PBMCs.

The CDR3 loop is CASSVSRSGTDTQYF. The DNA of the CDR3 is TGTGCCAGCAGCGTAAGCAGGTCTGGAACAGATACGCAGTATTTT. The chain is built from TRBV9 and TRBJ2-3; D is uncertain. V was pared by 1 base and J by 3 bases, with 12 bases between. In germline, CDR1 is SGDLS, CDR2 YYNGEE. This CDR3 contains 15 residues.